This TCR beta chain was recovered during a study of radiation and T cells in renal cell carcinoma. Broader study findings: Without pretreatment biopsies, baseline tumor clonotype presence was undetermined.

With regard to this clone: The target antigen is unknown.

Time point defined: baseline pretreatment blood. Specified treatment: 15 Gy SBRT to primary tumor, nephrectomy 4 weeks later. Germline CDR1 and CDR2: LGHNA and YNFKEQ. J lost 4 bases, V lost 4 bases, and 16 bases had no gene match. This CDR3 spans 19 amino acids. TCRdb's table, derived via immunoSEQ multiplex PCR, lists solely in-frame clones and lacks some. Of 150,000 or so clones listed, around 78% are singletons. The rearrangement joins TRBV4-2 to TRBJ2-5, with TRBD2 matching over 12 bases. Sequences were derived from blood, sampled from a patient whose treatment included radiotherapy and nephrectomy. This clonotype was sampled from a woman aged 45-65 years with renal cell carcinoma. DNA of the CDR3: TGTGCCAGCAGCCCCTCTAGGCTAGCGGGAGGGCCTCAGGGAGAGACCCAGTACTTC. This encodes CASSPSRLAGGPQGETQYF.